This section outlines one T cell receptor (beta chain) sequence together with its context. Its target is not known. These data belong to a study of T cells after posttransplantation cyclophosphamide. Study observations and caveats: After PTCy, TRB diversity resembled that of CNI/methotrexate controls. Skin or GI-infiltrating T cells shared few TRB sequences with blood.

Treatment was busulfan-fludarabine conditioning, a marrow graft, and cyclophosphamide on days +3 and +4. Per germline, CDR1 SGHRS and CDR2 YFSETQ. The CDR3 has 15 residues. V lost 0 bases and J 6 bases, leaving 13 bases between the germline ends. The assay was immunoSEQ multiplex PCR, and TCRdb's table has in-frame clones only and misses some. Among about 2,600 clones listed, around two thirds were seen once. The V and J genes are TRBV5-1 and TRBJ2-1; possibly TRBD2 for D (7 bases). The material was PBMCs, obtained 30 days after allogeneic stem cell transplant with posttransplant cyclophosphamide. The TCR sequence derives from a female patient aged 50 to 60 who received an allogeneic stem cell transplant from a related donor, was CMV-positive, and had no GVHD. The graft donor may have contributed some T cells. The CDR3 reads CASSLGQGRVNEQFF. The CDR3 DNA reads TGCGCCAGCAGCTTGGGGCAGGGGAGGGTCAATGAGCAGTTCTTC.